This T cell receptor beta chain was recorded in a study of human T cells and chemical hapten exposure. Study context: Per-sample TCR yields varied mainly from small pooled library volume differences. General study points: No alteration of TCRs above 1 in 1000 frequency was seen with DPC sensitization.

The study's library attached unique molecular identifiers to single cDNA molecules. Authors' analysis steps: TCR counts had a median of about 94,000 per sample and spanned about 20,000 to 700,000. TCRdb passed the RACE reads through MiXCR, listing each CDR3 protein once. V and J calls and clone size were set by TCRdb, not the authors. Of about 77,000 distinct CDR3 sequences listed, 7% to 9.5% are singletons. The time point here: healthy volunteer bleed at 6 weeks. Blood, whole and unfractionated, served as the source for total RNA extraction. This clonotype has more than one count but fewer than ten. Its antigen is still unknown. This CDR3 has 14 amino acids. Germline V gene data show CDR1 as MNHNY and CDR2 as SVGAGI (reference sequence). Trimming took 3 bases from V and 6 from J, leaving 14 bases between them.

This chain links TRBV6-6 with TRBJ1-2; perhaps TRBD1 as D (5 bases). The source is a female donor in good health. Some clones in this sample may be carry-over from other donors' samples. What was sequenced was whole blood. CDR3 bases: TGTGCCAGCAGTTATAGGGGCAGGTTTGATGGCTACACCTTC. Translation gives CASSYRGRFDGYTF.